This T cell receptor (beta chain) was obtained from a study of blood T cell repertoires in COVID-19 (TCRdb year 2020). Study-wide context: The collaborator samples originated in the United States, Italy and Spain and spanned the acute and convalescent phases of COVID-19. The material from the prospective study consisted of cDNA or gDNA derived from T cells, B-cell-depleted T cells, or PBMCs. Deeply sampled blood TCRbeta repertoires from subjects exposed to, actively infected with, or recovered from COVID-19 were included in the dataset. A freely available public database, intended as a resource for researchers studying the immune response to SARS-CoV-2, is where the repertoires were released. The samples were drawn from two sources: the first 160 participants of the ongoing ImmuneRACE study, and 1,000 to 1,500 subjects contributed by 6 global collaborators. The sample metadata nearly always contained a de-identified subject ID, COVID-19 status, age in years and sex. Where available, HLA class I and class II types were taken from metadata supplied by the sample provider and were not determined by assay-based typing. What the work shows at the level of the full study, not this receptor alone: The quantity of clinical and demographic metadata differed by source and by participant and was supplied without curation.

V loses 5 bases, J loses 2 bases, and the germline ends lie 13 bases apart. The cysteine opens and the phenylalanine closes a CDR3 of 14 amino acids. Only the CDR3 part of the read is kept: 42 bases, read in frame from the first base. CDR1 and CDR2 were assigned from the germline V gene as SGHRS and YFSETQ. Enrolling through a virtual design, the prospective study's participants ranged in age from roughly 18 to 100 years and lived across roughly 24 United States geographic areas. In the prospective study, participants were assigned to cohorts based on the clinical history participants reported in a screening survey and a study questionnaire. Mobile phlebotomists in the prospective study collected whole blood, serum and a nasopharyngeal or oropharyngeal swab from every participant. Over a roughly two-month period, participants in the prospective study had the option of providing additional blood draws and questionnaires. Before DNA extraction, prospective study blood samples were shipped either frozen or at room temperature.

As for this clone: Its target antigen remains unknown. No much larger clone is present one base from it, and per-base qualities are unavailable.

TCRbeta CDR3 regions were amplified from genomic DNA using the immunoSEQ Assay, a bias-controlled multiplex PCR. The study's processing was this. The number of nucleated cells in each sample was estimated from the amplification of reference gene primers within the assay. To quantify the absolute abundance of each unique TCRbeta CDR3 rearrangement, sequence reads were collapsed and filtered. Productive Simpson clonality was computed per sample as the square root of Simpson's diversity index over productive rearrangements. This is the immuneACCESS table as TCRdb keeps it, with only in-frame sequences that have V and J called. A part of the clones is gone; compared with another copy, unresolved V genes explain less than half, and the rest is unexplained. Clonal size and the V and J genes are those of that table, whereas D and trimming came from the DNA. This sample has around 190,000 clones in its table, and 87% of those were observed once. The top ten hold 10% of the sample.

Sequenced: PBMCs or T cells enriched from blood (not recorded which). This sequence originates from a man between 18 and 35 years old with acute COVID-19. The receptor chain draws on TRBV5-1 and TRBJ1-1; too little of a D gene remains to name it. The CDR3 region has the sequence CASSPVGVNTEAFF. The nucleotide sequence reads TGCGCCAGCAGTCCGGTCGGGGTCAACACTGAAGCTTTCTTT.